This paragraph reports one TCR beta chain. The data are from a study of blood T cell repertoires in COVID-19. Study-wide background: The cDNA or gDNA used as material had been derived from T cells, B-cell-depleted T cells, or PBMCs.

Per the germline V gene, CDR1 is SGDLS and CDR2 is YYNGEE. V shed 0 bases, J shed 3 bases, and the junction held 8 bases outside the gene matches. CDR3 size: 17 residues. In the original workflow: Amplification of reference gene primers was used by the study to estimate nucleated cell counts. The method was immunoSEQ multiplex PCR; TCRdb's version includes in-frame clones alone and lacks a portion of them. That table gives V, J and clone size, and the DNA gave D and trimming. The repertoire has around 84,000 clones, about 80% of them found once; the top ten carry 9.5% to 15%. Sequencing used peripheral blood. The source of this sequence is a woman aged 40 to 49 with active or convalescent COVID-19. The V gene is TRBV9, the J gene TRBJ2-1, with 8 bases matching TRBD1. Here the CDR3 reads CASSVAFGQGDYNEQFF. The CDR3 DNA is TGTGCCAGCAGCGTAGCCTTTGGACAGGGAGACTACAATGAGCAGTTCTTC. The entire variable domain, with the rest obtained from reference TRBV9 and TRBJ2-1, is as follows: DSGVTQTPKHLITATGQRVTLRCSPRSGDLSVYWYQQSLDQGLQFLIQYYNGEERAKGNILERFSAQQFPDLHSELNLSSLELGDSALYFCASSVAFGQGDYNEQFFGPGTRLTVL.